This paragraph reports one T cell receptor beta chain. This specimen comes from a study of blood T cell repertoires in COVID-19. Study overall: Researchers got acute and convalescent COVID-19 samples from the United States, Italy and Spain.

Sequenced by immunoSEQ multiplex PCR; TCRdb stores in-frame clones only, minus some. The data hold some 80,000 clones, with 80% observed a single time. The specimen was peripheral blood. This TCR was recovered from a woman between 35 and 50 years old with active or convalescent COVID-19.

This CDR3 is CASSLLGSGVQETQYF. The CDR3 region has the DNA TGTGCCAGCAGTTTGTTAGGTAGCGGGGTACAAGAGACCCAGTACTTC. This rearrangement joins TRBV28 to TRBJ2-5; the match to TRBD2 covers 8 bases. This CDR3 is 16 amino acids long. CDR1 and CDR2 (germline): MDHEN, SYDVKM. V lost 3 bases, J lost 2 bases, and 8 bases stayed unmatched. The entire variable domain, with the rest obtained from reference TRBV28 and TRBJ2-5, is as follows: DVKVTQSSRYLVKRTGEKVFLECVQDMDHENMFWYRQDPGLGLRLIYFSYDVKMKEKGDIPEGYSVSREKKERFSLILESASTNQTSMYLCASSLLGSGVQETQYFGPGTRLLVL.